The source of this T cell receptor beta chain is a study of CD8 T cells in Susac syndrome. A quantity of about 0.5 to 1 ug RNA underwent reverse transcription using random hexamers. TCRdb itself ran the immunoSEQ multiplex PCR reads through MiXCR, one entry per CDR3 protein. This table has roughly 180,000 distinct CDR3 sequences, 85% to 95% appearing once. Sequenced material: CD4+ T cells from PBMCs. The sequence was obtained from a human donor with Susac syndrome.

CDR3 protein: CASSLPRNTEAFF. CDR3 DNA sequence: TGTGCCAGTAGTCTCCCGCGGAACACTGAAGCTTTCTTT. The genes are TRBV19 and TRBJ1-1, with D unresolved. Trimming shortened V by 5 bases and J by 1 base, and 8 bases separated the two germline ends. This CDR3 contains 13 residues. Germline V CDR1 and CDR2: LNHDA, SQIVND (reference sequence).